The source of this T cell receptor beta chain is a study of T cells in Graves' hyperthyroidism and ophthalmopathy. Pregnant or lactating patients were excluded, as were those with uncontrolled infection or other autoimmune disease. Diagnoses were made from clinical symptoms, serum measures (thyroxine and TRAb), thyroid ultrasound and orbital computed tomography. The source of the PBMCs was 8 to 10 ml of fresh peripheral blood. Trimming took 3 bases from V and 0 from J; bases not matched to a gene: 7. Germline CDR1 SGHDN, CDR2 FVKESK. CDR3 length: 18 amino acids. TCR beta CDR3 sequences were amplified from RNA transcripts. During a first-round RT-PCR of the TCR CDR3, the HTBI primer set was used. Via MiXCR, TCRdb re-called the multiplex PCR reads, giving one row per CDR3 protein. This sample yields about 200,000 distinct CDR3 sequences, of which roughly a sixth are seen a single time; about half belongs to the top ten.

General study points: Model predictions of ophthalmopathy came a median around 7.1 months before onset.

Comment on this clonotype: The antigen is not known.

Sequenced: blood. The chain uses TRBV14 and TRBJ2-7, with TRBD2 matching 14 bases. The TCR was taken from a woman aged 50 to 60 with Graves' hyperthyroidism. CDR3 in amino acids: CASSHPGLAGDHSYEQYF. DNA for the CDR3: TGTGCCAGCAGCCATCCGGGACTAGCGGGAGACCACTCCTACGAGCAGTACTTC.